Listed below are T cell receptor beta chains from one sample, sequenced in a study of shared clonotypes between healthy human individuals. The repertoire was sequenced with immunoSEQ multiplex PCR; TCRdb's copy has only in-frame clones and lacks some. The profile shows fewer than 1.6 million clones, less than 99% of them singletons. Source material: naive CD4+ T cells sorted from blood. The source is a man younger than 40 in good health. Both conserved end residues are part of each CDR3. A clone size is listed for some rows: how often the clone was seen (once, few, many), or a class if it is expanded.

once,TRBV6-5,CASSYSTANEKLFF
.,TRBV7-6,CASSLSSGNTIYF
.,TRBV18,CASSPPGGPGELFF
.,TRBV11-2,CASSFSGTLNEQFF
.,TRBV11-3,CASSPRGDTEAFF
.,TRBV9,CASSVDPTGSGQETQYF
.,TRBV5-1,CASSLDRGGMGTQYF
.,TRBV7-4,CASSLHGLAGGGAKYEQYF
.,TRBV19,CASSMASGNYEQYF
.,TRBV7-8,CASSLQQRNLGEQFF
.,TRBV7-9,CASSPSGNTIYF
.,TRBV19,CASSIGGGEQFF
.,TRBV27,CASSRTLAGGYIQYF
.,TRBV11-2,CASSLIGGNTGELFF